The 11 T cell receptor beta chains below were found in one sample sequenced in a study of blood T cell repertoires in COVID-19. Clones were sequenced by immunoSEQ multiplex PCR, and TCRdb holds only the in-frame ones, with some missing. The data contain some 130,000 clones, roughly two thirds of them singletons. The specimen was peripheral blood. The receptors come from a woman in her 70s with acute or convalescent COVID-19.

The chain employs TRBV29-1 and TRBJ1-3, with D possibly matching TRBD1 (5 bases). Trimming took 7 bases from V and 0 from J, leaving 7 bases between them. Germline lookup yields CDR1 SQVTM and CDR2 ANQGSEA. The CDR3 has 12 residues. CDR3 loop: CSAGGSGNTIYF. The CDR3 nucleotides are TGCAGCGCCGGGGGCTCTGGAAACACCATATATTTT.

The chain links TRBV4-1 to TRBJ2-2; the D is unclear. Germline lookup yields CDR1 MGHRA and CDR2 YSYEKL. The V end lost 7 bases, the J end lost 6 bases, and 15 bases lay between the germline ends. This CDR3 has 14 amino acids. CDR3 DNA: TGCGCCAGCACCGAAGTACTGCCTGCCGGGGAGCTGTTTTTT. The encoded protein is CASTEVLPAGELFF.

The chain combines TRBV5-1 with TRBJ1-2; 7 bases are shared with TRBD1. V was clipped by 7 bases and J by 0 bases; unmatched bases: 12. Germline V CDR1 and CDR2: SGHRS, YFSETQ. The CDR3 spans 16 residues. The CDR3 DNA reads as TGCGCCAGCCAGCCCGGACAGGATATAGCTAACTATGGCTACACCTTC. Amino acid sequence: CASQPGQDIANYGYTF.

The chain employs TRBV19 and TRBJ1-2, with D unresolved. Looked up from germline, CDR1 is LNHDA and CDR2 is SQIVND (reference sequence). V lost 5 bases and J 4 bases, leaving 17 bases between the germline ends. CDR3 length: 15 amino acids. The CDR3 here is CASSPLGEGFYGYTF. The CDR3 coding sequence is TGTGCCAGTAGTCCTCTCGGGGAGGGCTTCTATGGCTACACCTTC.

The rearrangement joins TRBV21-1 to TRBJ1-1; the table's D gene call, TRBD1, was not cross checked with the DNA. TRBV21-1 is deemed a pseudogene. This CDR3 contains 14 residues. The CDR3 loop reads CASILSTQCSEAFF. CDR3 in DNA: TGTGCCAGCATCCTCTCCACCCAGTGCTCTGAAGCTTTCTTT.

CDR3 bases: TGTGCCAGCAGTGGCGTCAGGGGGCGAGGAGCTTTCTTT. Amino acid sequence: CASSGVRGRGAFF. The chain combines TRBV25-1 with TRBJ1-1; 8 bases align to TRBD1. This CDR3 contains 13 residues. V trimming: 4 bases; J trimming: 10 bases; junction bases outside the gene matches: 8. CDR1 MGHDK and CDR2 SYGVNS come from the germline V gene.

V gene TRBV10-2 combines with J gene TRBJ2-1; D perhaps matches TRBD2 (5 bases). Trimming pared 2 bases from V and 9 bases from J, leaving 11 bases between. The CDR3 sequence is 13 residues long. The V gene's germline CDR1 is WSHSY and CDR2 SAAADI. In DNA form, the CDR3 reads TGCGCCAGCAGTGAGGGACTGAGCGCTGAGCAGTTCTTC. Translation gives CASSEGLSAEQFF.

This clone was found many times. The chain links TRBV10-3 to TRBJ1-1; D is uncertain. CDR1 is ENHRY, CDR2 SYGVKD, per germline. Between the trimmed V and J ends, which lost 4 bases and 4 bases, there was a span of 4 bases. The CDR3 has 11 amino acids. CDR3 sequence (DNA): TGTGCCATCAGTGCGGGCACTGAAGCTTTCTTT. This gives the protein CAISAGTEAFF.

The chain joins TRBV7-2 to TRBJ1-1, with no clear D. The CDR3 length is 14 residues. The V gene lost 2 bases and the J gene lost 2 bases, with 9 bases spanning the gap. Germline V gives CDR1 SGHTA, CDR2 FQGNSA. In DNA, the CDR3 is TGTGCCAGCAGCTTAATATACGGTAACACTGAAGCTTTCTTT. Its protein product is CASSLIYGNTEAFF.

This chain connects TRBV7-8 to TRBJ2-5; D is unclear. The V end lost 3 bases, the J end lost 5 bases, and 10 bases lay between the germline ends. The CDR3 covers 13 residues. Germline V lookup: CDR1 SGHVS, CDR2 FQNEAQ. In DNA form, the CDR3 reads TGTGCCAGCAGCTTTGGGCCAACGGAGACCCAGTACTTC. This translates into CASSFGPTETQYF. The full variable domain, completed using reference TRBV7-8 and TRBJ2-5, is GAGVSQSPRYKVAKRGQDVALRCDPISGHVSLFWYQQALGQGPEFLTYFQNEAQLDKSGLPSDRFFAERPEGSVSTLKIQRTQQEDSAVYLCASSFGPTETQYFGPGTRLLVL.

The CDR3: CAWSGAWNSPLHF. For the CDR3, the DNA is TGTGCCTGGAGTGGGGCGTGGAATTCACCCCTCCACTTT. The V call is TRBV30, the J call TRBJ1-6; D gene ambiguous. V was clipped by 1 base and J by 7 bases, with 8 bases between them. The CDR3 is 13 residues long. CDR1 and CDR2 from the germline V gene are GTSNPN and SVGIG (reference sequence).